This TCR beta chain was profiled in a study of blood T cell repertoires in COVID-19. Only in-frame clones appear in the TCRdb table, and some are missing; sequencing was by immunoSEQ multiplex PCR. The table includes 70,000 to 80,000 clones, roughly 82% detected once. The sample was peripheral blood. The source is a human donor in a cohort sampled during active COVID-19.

This CDR3 is CAIRAGTSDTGELFF. The CDR3 coding sequence is TGTGCCATCAGAGCCGGGACTAGCGACACCGGGGAGCTGTTTTTT. V usage is TRBV10-3 and J usage is TRBJ2-2; 10 nucleotides line up with TRBD2. The J segment lost 3 bases and the V segment lost 6 bases, leaving 4 bases of the junction unmatched. The germline V gene has CDR1 ENHRY and CDR2 SYGVKD. The CDR3 runs to 15 residues.